Below are 5 T cell receptor beta chains sequenced from a single sample in a study of human T cells and chemical hapten exposure. Time point: pre-sensitization, week 0. This sample's treatment: therapeutic diphenylcyclopropenone sensitization with weekly scalp DPC. TCRdb fed the RACE reads into MiXCR, producing one record per CDR3 protein. This table has under 400,000 distinct CDR3 sequences, 5.1% appearing once. The material was whole blood, obtained in connection with sensitization to the hapten diphenylcyclopropenone (DPC). These receptors were taken from a woman between 50 and 59 years old with alopecia areata. Some clones in this sample may be carry-over from other donors' samples.

This chain joins TRBV7-9 and TRBJ1-4; TRBD1 matches at 7 bases. The CDR3 is 15 amino acids. The germline gives CDR1 SEHNR, CDR2 FQNEAQ (reference sequence). Germline trimming cut 3 bases from V and 1 base from J; bases unmatched to any gene: 2. In nucleotides, the CDR3 is TGTGCCAGCAGCTTTCGACAGGGAACTAATGAAAAACTGTTTTTT. Its translation: CASSFRQGTNEKLFF.

The chain is built from TRBV28 and TRBJ1-2; D is possibly TRBD1 (5 bases). This CDR3 is built from 16 residues. Between the trimmed V and J ends, which lost 4 bases and 0 bases, there was a span of 15 bases. The germline CDR1 and CDR2 sequences are MDHEN and SYDVKM. CDR3 sequence reads: CASSSRRGKANYGYTF. CDR3 in DNA: TGTGCCAGCAGTTCCCGAAGGGGAAAAGCTAACTATGGCTACACCTTC.

This clonotype was recorded at least ten times. The gene calls are TRBV13 and TRBJ2-3; D is ambiguous. Germline assignment: CDR1 PRHDT and CDR2 FYEKMQ (reference sequence). The CDR3 covers 14 residues. Trimming pared 5 bases from V and 3 bases from J, leaving 12 bases between. CDR3 bases: TGTGCCAGCAGCGGCCGACGGCAAACAGATACGCAGTATTTT. Amino acids: CASSGRRQTDTQYF.

This clonotype turned up a few times. The chain employs TRBV2 and TRBJ1-6; D gene uncertain. CDR3 length: 15 amino acids. V lost 7 bases and J lost 7, with 17 bases in between. The germline CDR1 and CDR2 sequences are SNHLY and FYNNEI. CDR3: CASIAYRVSNSPLHF. Here the CDR3 DNA reads TGTGCCAGCATTGCGTACCGGGTCTCAAATTCACCCCTCCACTTT.

This clonotype came up many times. The V call is TRBV6-5, the J call TRBJ2-1, with 13 bases fitting TRBD2. CDR3 size: 16 residues. Unmatched junction bases numbered 6, after V lost 5 bases and J lost 5 bases. Germline V gene sequence: CDR1 MNHEY, CDR2 SVGAGI. CDR3 sequence (DNA): TGTGCCAGCAGTCCAACTGGACTAGCGGGAGACAATGAGCAGTTCTTC. Amino acids: CASSPTGLAGDNEQFF.